The sequence of this T cell receptor (beta chain) was determined in a study of control samples from healthy donors and cancer patients. This clone appeared a single time. The data were produced by immunoSEQ multiplex PCR, yet TCRdb's version contains in-frame clones alone and is incomplete. The sample lists 95,000 to 150,000 clones, more than 80% occurring once. The J segment lost 7 bases and the V segment lost 1 base, leaving 8 bases of the junction unmatched. From germline, CDR1 is KGHSH and CDR2 LQKENI. The CDR3 length is 16 residues. The sequenced material came from blood. The TCR comes from a man aged 45-60 years in good health. The genes are TRBV18 and TRBJ1-1, with 11 positions matching TRBD1. Written as DNA, the CDR3 is TGTGCCAGCTCACCACAAATCCAAGGGACAGGGGGTGAAGCTTTCTTT. It encodes CASSPQIQGTGGEAFF. Complete variable domain (other parts from reference TRBV18 and TRBJ1-1): NAGVMQNPRHLVRRRGQEARLRCSPMKGHSHVYWYRQLPEEGLKFMVYLQKENIIDESGMPKERFSAEFPKEGPSILRIQQVVRGDSAAYFCASSPQIQGTGGEAFFGQGTRLTVV.